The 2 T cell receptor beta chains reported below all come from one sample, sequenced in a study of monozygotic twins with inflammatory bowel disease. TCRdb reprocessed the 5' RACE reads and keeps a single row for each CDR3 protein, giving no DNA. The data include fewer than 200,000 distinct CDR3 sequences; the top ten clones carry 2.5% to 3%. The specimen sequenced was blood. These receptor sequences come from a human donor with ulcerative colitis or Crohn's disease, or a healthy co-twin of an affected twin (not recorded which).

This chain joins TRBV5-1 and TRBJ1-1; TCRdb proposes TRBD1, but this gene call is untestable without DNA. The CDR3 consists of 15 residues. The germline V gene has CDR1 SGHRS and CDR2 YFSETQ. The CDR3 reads CASSLDGTGNTEAFF.

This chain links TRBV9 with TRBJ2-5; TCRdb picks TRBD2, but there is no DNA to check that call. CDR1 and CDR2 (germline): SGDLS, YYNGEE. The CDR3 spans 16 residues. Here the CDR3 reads CASSDPVRDFQETQYF. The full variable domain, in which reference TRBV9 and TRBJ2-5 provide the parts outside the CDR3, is DSGVTQTPKHLITATGQRVTLRCSPRSGDLSVYWYQQSLDQGLQFLIQYYNGEERAKGNILERFSAQQFPDLHSELNLSSLELGDSALYFCASSDPVRDFQETQYFGPGTRLLVL.